This record concerns one T cell receptor beta chain sequence. Antigen specificity is unknown. Germline CDR1 is SGHRS and CDR2 is YFSETQ. Trimming removed 10 bases at V and 4 bases at J, with 15 bases between. The CDR3 is made up of 12 amino acids. The data are from a study of T cells in localized non-small cell lung cancer. Study results and caveats: Median about 58 top-100 tumor clones were shared with paired adjacent lung. Heterogeneity within the tumor remains possible, as just one region underwent sequencing.

Assay: immunoSEQ multiplex PCR; the TCRdb copy retains only in-frame clones and omits some. The profile shows tens of thousands of clones, roughly four fifths of them singletons. This rearrangement joins TRBV5-1 to TRBJ2-7, with a tentative D call TRBD2 (6 bases). The TCR comes from a man between 40 and 69 years old with stage I lung adenocarcinoma. The source material was peripheral blood, sampled before any cancer treatment. CDR3 bases: TGCGCCTCAGCGGAGGGAGAATACGAGCAGTACTTC. The encoded protein is CASAEGEYEQYF.